Reported below is one T cell receptor (beta chain). This sample was taken from a study of identical twins. Unique molecular identifiers were in the cDNA, with template-switch universal primer binding. TCRdb independently ran MiXCR on the 5' RACE reads; one entry per CDR3 protein. The table has some 690,000 distinct CDR3 sequences, about 20% seen once. V was pared by 3 bases and J by 5 bases, with 10 bases of the junction left unmatched. This CDR3 spans 16 amino acids. Germline assignment: CDR1 SGHRS and CDR2 YFSETQ. The sample also formed part of further work on T cells expressing NK-cell markers. This second study notes: Eight donors were sequenced, seven testing HCMV-seropositive and one testing seronegative. There were a few donors in whom these clonotypes also led the CD3+CD56-NKG2C+ fraction.

The gene calls are TRBV5-1 and TRBJ2-5; 10 bases align to TRBD2. The source is a woman younger than 35 in good health. The sample comprised PBMCs. The DNA of the CDR3 is TGCGCCAGCAGCTGGACGAACGTGGGACTAGCGGAGACCCAGTACTTC. Protein product: CASSWTNVGLAETQYF.